Below, 8 T cell receptor beta chains from the same sample are listed, as sequenced in a study of metastatic and nonmetastatic thyroid tumors. Treatment of any kind had been given to no patient before thyroid surgery. With MiXCR, TCRdb called clones anew from the PCR reads. Of around 41,000 clones listed, 13% were seen once; the top ten hold over 7.5%. Material for sequencing was blood. The receptors were sampled from a female donor with papillary thyroid cancer or a benign thyroid nodule (not recorded which). Some clones in this sample may be carry-over from other donors' samples.

This clone was recorded a few times. A much larger clonotype is one base distant, so this may be a read error. Other DNA sequences in this sample translate to the same CDR3. The J gene is TRBJ1-2, the V gene TRBV7-8; 9 nucleotides agree with TRBD1. Germline loops: CDR1 SGHVS, CDR2 FQNEAQ. This CDR3 is built from 14 residues. This CDR3 is CASRFPGQGDGYTF. The CDR3 DNA reads as TGCGCCAGCAGATTTCCGGGACAGGGAGATGGCTACACCTTC.

There are many counts of this clone. The chain employs TRBV5-1 and TRBJ2-7, with 7 nucleotides matching TRBD1. CDR1 and CDR2 from the germline V gene are SGHRS and YFSETQ. This CDR3 is built from 15 residues. The V segment lost 0 bases and the J segment 6 bases; nucleotides outside the gene matches: 9. The CDR3 reads CASSLGTGVRSEQYF. DNA for the CDR3: TGCGCCAGCAGCTTGGGTACAGGGGTTCGAAGCGAGCAGTACTTC.

Note on this clone: At one end, the junction sequence differs from germline, possibly due to a read error. This chain connects TRBV5-4 to TRBJ2-1; D perhaps matches TRBD2 (6 bases). Germline CDR1 is SGHNT and CDR2 is YYREEE (reference sequence). The CDR3 contains 16 residues. The CDR3 region has the DNA TGTGCCAGCAGCTCAGCGGGCCTGAGCTCCTACAATCAGCAGTTCTTC. This gives the protein CASSSAGLSSYNQQFF.

This clone was seen many times. V is TRBV5-1 and J is TRBJ2-5; 8 bases match TRBD2. CDR1 and CDR2 (germline): SGHRS, YFSETQ. After removal of 1 base from V and 5 bases from J, the junction contained 7 bases not matched to a gene. The CDR3 consists of 15 residues. CDR3 region: CASSLTTSEAETQYF. In nucleotides, the CDR3 is TGCGCCAGCAGCTTGACGACTAGCGAGGCGGAGACCCAGTACTTC.

With respect to this clone: Given a much more abundant clone one base away, this may be a read error. The V and J genes are TRBV5-1 and TRBJ1-5; a possible D gene is TRBD1 (5 bases). Trimming removed 5 bases at V and 3 bases at J, with 15 bases between. This CDR3 is built from 15 residues. Per germline, CDR1 SGHRS and CDR2 YFSETQ. CDR3 in amino acids: CASSYDGADNQPQHF. The DNA for the CDR3 is TGCGCCAGCAGTTACGACGGGGCAGACAATCAGCCCCAGCATTTT.

For this clone: This may be a read error: a much more frequent sequence differs by one nucleotide. Within the sample, other DNA sequences also encode this same CDR3. This chain links TRBV13 with TRBJ2-3; 8 bases align to TRBD2. From germline, CDR1 is PRHDT and CDR2 FYEKMQ (reference sequence). The CDR3 is made up of 20 amino acids. The CDR3 region has the DNA TGTGCCAGCAGCCCTACCCTGGGGATGGGGCCGACAGCGGGGGCAGATACTCAGTATTTT. This translates into CASSPTLGMGPTAGADTQYF.

This clone occurred many times. The chain has TRBV6-6 and TRBJ2-1, with TRBD1 matching over 8 bases. Germline V gene data show CDR1 as MNHNY and CDR2 as SVGAGI (reference sequence). The CDR3 has 16 amino acids. The J segment lost 6 bases and the V segment lost 2 bases, leaving 9 bases of the junction unmatched. Written as DNA, the CDR3 is TGTGCCAGCAGTTACGGGGCCCTAACAGGGGGCAATGAGCAGTTCTTC. It specifies CASSYGALTGGNEQFF.

In this sample, this clone turned up many times. The chain joins TRBV6-5 to TRBJ1-5, with 7 bases lining up with TRBD1. This CDR3 contains 15 residues. Looked up from germline, CDR1 is MNHEY and CDR2 is SVGAGI. The ends lost 2 bases at V and 2 bases at J; junction bases unmatched: 3. The CDR3 nucleotides read TGTGCCAGCAGTTACCGACAGGGAGGCAATCAGCCCCAGCATTTT. Amino acid sequence: CASSYRQGGNQPQHF.